This is a list of T cell receptor beta chains from one sample in a study of T-cell reconstitution after alpha-beta-depleted transplantation in children. In TCRdb, the PCR reads were re-called with MiXCR into one record per CDR3 protein. The sample has roughly 66,000 distinct CDR3 sequences; over 4.5% are singletons. This specimen consisted of PBMCs, mostly from graft donor cells, obtained 180 days after TCRalphabeta/CD19-depleted stem cell transplant. The receptors were sampled from a boy less than two years old who had a stem cell transplant for acute myeloid leukemia, so the T cells may come from the graft donor. Both conserved end residues are part of each CDR3. The D gene is left open where the match is weak. Size is omitted from some rows. Given values are once, few, many or a class for expanded clones.

D,J,size,V,length,CDR3,DNA
.,TRBJ2-3,medium-sized,TRBV10-3,14,CAISESGLADTQYF,TGTGCCATCAGTGAGTCGGGGTTAGCAGATACGCAGTATTTT
.,TRBJ2-1,many,TRBV11-3,15,CASSLGDSTYNEQFF,TGTGCCAGCAGCTTAGGAGACAGCACCTACAATGAGCAGTTCTTC
.,TRBJ2-6,.,TRBV19,15,CASSTLLSGANVLTF,TGTGCCAGTAGTACGCTCCTCTCTGGGGCCAACGTCCTGACTTTC
TRBD1,TRBJ1-1,many,TRBV5-5,15,CASSFSGQGNTEAFF,TGTGCCAGCAGCTTCTCTGGACAGGGGAACACTGAAGCTTTCTTT
.,TRBJ2-1,many,TRBV30,13,CAWKDPEPNEQFF,TGTGCCTGGAAAGACCCAGAGCCCAATGAGCAGTTCTTC
TRBD1,TRBJ1-6,many,TRBV25-1,15,CASSEYTGGNSPLHF,TGTGCCAGCAGTGAATATACAGGGGGTAATTCACCCCTCCACTTT
TRBD1,TRBJ1-2,many,TRBV5-1,16,CASSLGPGGQTYGYTF,TGCGCCAGCAGCTTGGGTCCAGGGGGCCAAACTTATGGCTACACCTTC
.,TRBJ1-2,many,TRBV12-3/TRBV12-4,14,CASSLVGSGISYTF,TGTGCCAGCAGTTTAGTTGGCAGCGGAATAAGCTACACCTTC
TRBD2,TRBJ2-3,many,TRBV9,16,CASSVEGGGPSDTQYF,TGTGCCAGCAGCGTAGAGGGCGGGGGGCCTTCAGATACGCAGTATTTT
TRBD2,TRBJ2-1,many,TRBV4-1,16,CASSQGPGLAYNEQFF,TGCGCCAGCAGCCAAGGTCCGGGACTAGCCTACAATGAGCAGTTCTTC
.,TRBJ2-1,many,TRBV12-3/TRBV12-4,12,CASSLALGEQFF,TGTGCCAGCAGTTTAGCTTTGGGTGAGCAGTTCTTC
.,TRBJ2-1,many,TRBV7-9,15,CASSSPGFSYNEQFF,TGTGCCAGCAGCTCTCCAGGGTTCTCCTACAATGAGCAGTTCTTC
TRBD1,TRBJ2-3,few,TRBV19,15,CATRQGRTTSDTQYF,TGTGCCACCAGACAGGGTCGGACAACATCGGATACGCAGTATTTT
TRBD2,TRBJ2-5,many,TRBV3-1,13,CASSQGLARTQYF,TGTGCCAGCAGCCAAGGACTAGCGAGGACCCAGTACTTC
.,TRBJ2-7,many,TRBV29-1,13,CSVHQVGGYEQYF,TGCAGCGTCCACCAGGTGGGGGGTTACGAGCAGTACTTC
.,TRBJ1-5,.,TRBV28,14,CASSRDYSNQPQHF,TGTGCCAGCAGCAGGGATTATAGCAATCAGCCCCAGCATTTT
.,TRBJ2-3,many,TRBV5-1,14,CASSLWQIGDTQYF,TGCGCCAGCAGCTTGTGGCAGATCGGCGATACGCAGTATTTT
TRBD1,TRBJ1-1,.,TRBV4-1,15,CASSDQGVGNTEAFF,TGCGCCAGCAGCGACCAGGGGGTTGGGAACACTGAAGCTTTCTTT
TRBD1,TRBJ1-6,many,TRBV20-1,15,CSASRSPTGNSPLHF,TGCAGTGCTAGTCGGTCCCCGACAGGGAATTCACCCCTCCACTTT
.,TRBJ2-2,many,TRBV27,15,CASSFEISGTGELFF,TGTGCCAGCAGTTTTGAGATTTCGGGCACCGGGGAGCTGTTTTTT
.,TRBJ1-1,many,TRBV7-9,13,CASSLARKPEAFF,TGTGCCAGCAGCTTAGCTAGAAAGCCTGAAGCTTTCTTT
.,TRBJ1-2,many,TRBV4-3,15,CASSQNREEAYGYTF,TGCGCCAGCAGCCAGAACAGGGAAGAAGCCTATGGCTACACCTTC
.,TRBJ2-2,many,TRBV20-1,14,CSARDGVNTGELFF,TGCAGTGCTAGGGACGGGGTAAACACCGGGGAGCTGTTTTTT
.,TRBJ1-5,many,TRBV5-6,13,CASSFQPNQPQHF,TGTGCCAGCAGTTTTCAGCCTAATCAGCCCCAGCATTTT
TRBD1,TRBJ2-4,many,TRBV23-1,15,CASSPDRGLNHIQYF,TGCGCCAGCAGTCCCGACAGGGGCCTCAACCACATTCAGTACTTC
.,TRBJ1-2,many,TRBV5-6,14,CASSLVRGDDGYTF,TGTGCCAGCAGCTTGGTCAGGGGCGACGATGGCTACACCTTC
.,TRBJ2-3,many,TRBV20-1,15,CSVPARGLLTDTQYF,TGCAGTGTCCCCGCCCGGGGCCTACTTACAGATACGCAGTATTTT
.,TRBJ2-3,many,TRBV5-1,13,CASRSSGTDTQYF,TGCGCCAGTCGTTCATCCGGCACAGATACGCAGTATTTT
.,TRBJ2-6,many,TRBV5-1,15,CASSGGSSGANVLTF,TGCGCCAGCAGCGGAGGGAGCTCTGGGGCCAACGTCCTGACTTTC
.,TRBJ2-7,many,TRBV7-9,15,CASRPLTGRTYEQYF,TGTGCCAGCAGACCATTGACAGGGAGGACCTACGAGCAGTACTTC
.,TRBJ1-2,many,TRBV5-1,12,CASSFGGSGYTF,TGCGCCAGCAGCTTTGGAGGGAGCGGCTACACCTTC
.,TRBJ2-2,many,TRBV6-1,16,CASTPRGGELTGELFF,TGTGCCAGCACCCCCCGGGGAGGCGAACTCACCGGGGAGCTGTTTTTT
TRBD1,TRBJ2-1,many,TRBV12-3/TRBV12-4,17,CASSLGYRGHSFDEQFF,TGTGCCAGCAGTCTGGGGTACAGGGGCCACTCATTCGATGAGCAGTTCTTC
TRBD1,TRBJ1-2,many,TRBV5-5,16,CASSSGQGPRSYGYTF,TGTGCCAGCAGTTCCGGACAGGGACCGCGTTCCTATGGCTACACCTTC
TRBD2,TRBJ2-7,many,TRBV29-1,14,CSARLAGSPYEQYF,TGCAGCGCCCGACTAGCGGGGTCCCCCTACGAGCAGTACTTC
TRBD1,TRBJ2-3,many,TRBV7-3,16,CASSLGQGAPTDTQYF,TGTGCCAGCAGCTTGGGACAGGGAGCCCCCACAGATACGCAGTATTTT
TRBD2,TRBJ2-3,.,TRBV6-5,15,CASSYSSGGEYTQYF,TGTGCCAGCAGTTACTCTAGCGGGGGGGAATATACGCAGTATTTT
TRBD1,TRBJ2-1,many,TRBV7-8,14,CASSARDRGNEQFF,TGTGCCAGCAGCGCCCGGGACAGGGGGAATGAGCAGTTCTTC